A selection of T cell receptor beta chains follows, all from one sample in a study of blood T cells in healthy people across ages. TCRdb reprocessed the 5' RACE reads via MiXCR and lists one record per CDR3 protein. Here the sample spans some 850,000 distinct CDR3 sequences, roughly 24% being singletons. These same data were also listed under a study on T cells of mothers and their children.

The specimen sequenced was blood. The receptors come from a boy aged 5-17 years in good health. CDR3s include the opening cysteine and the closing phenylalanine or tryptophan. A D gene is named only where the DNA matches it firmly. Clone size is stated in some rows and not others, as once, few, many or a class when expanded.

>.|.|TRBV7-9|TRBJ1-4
TGTGCCAGCAGCATCGCCGGGGGCGCAGATAATGAAAAACTGTTTTTT
CASSIAGGADNEKLFF
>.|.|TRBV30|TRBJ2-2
TGTGCCTGGAGTGTAAACCTGGGAGGAGGGGAGCTGTTTTTT
CAWSVNLGGGELFF
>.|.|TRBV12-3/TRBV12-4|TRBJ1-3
TGTGCCAGCAGTACAATAATCTCTGGAAACACCATATATTTT
CASSTIISGNTIYF
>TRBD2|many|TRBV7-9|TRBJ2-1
TGTGCCAGCAGTCTAGCGGGGGGGACCTACAATGAGCAGTTCTTC
CASSLAGGTYNEQFF
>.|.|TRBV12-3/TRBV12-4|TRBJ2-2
TGTGCCAGCAGGACTCCACCGAGGGACGGGGAGCTGTTTTTT
CASRTPPRDGELFF
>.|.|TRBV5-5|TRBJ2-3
TGTGCCAGCAGCTTGGATGGTAGCGGACCCAATACGCAGTATTTT
CASSLDGSGPNTQYF
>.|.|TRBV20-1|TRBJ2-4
TGCAGTGCTGGGGACGGGGAGAGGGGAAACATTCAGTACTTC
CSAGDGERGNIQYF
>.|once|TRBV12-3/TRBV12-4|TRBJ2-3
TGTGCCAGCAGTTTAGGGGGAAGGGGTTTCCGCCCTGGTGGTCCCGATACGCAGTATTTT
CASSLGGRGFRPGGPDTQYF
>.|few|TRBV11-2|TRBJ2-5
TGTGCCAGCAGAACTCACCTTCAAGAGACCCAGTACTTC
CASRTHLQETQYF
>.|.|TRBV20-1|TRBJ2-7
TGCAGTGCTAGAAGGACAGGAACGGGGGCGGCCTACGAGCAGTACTTC
CSARRTGTGAAYEQYF
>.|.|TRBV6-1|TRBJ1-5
TGTGCCAGCAGTGAAGACAGACCTAGCAATCAGCCCCAGCATTTT
CASSEDRPSNQPQHF
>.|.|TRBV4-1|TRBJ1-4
TGCGCCAGCAGCCAAGATTACAGGGCTAATGAAAAACTGTTTTTT
CASSQDYRANEKLFF
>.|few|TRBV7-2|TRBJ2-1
TGTGCCAGCAGCTTAGAAGACCTGAATGAGCAGTTCTTC
CASSLEDLNEQFF
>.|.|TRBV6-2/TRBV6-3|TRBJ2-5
TGTGCCAGCAGTTGCTCAGGTGGAGGGGTGCGAGAGACCCAGTACTTC
CASSCSGGGVRETQYF
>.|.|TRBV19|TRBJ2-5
TGTGCCAGTAAGGCTGAAGTTGCAGAAGAGACCCAGTACTTC
CASKAEVAEETQYF
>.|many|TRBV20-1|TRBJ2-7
TGCAGTGCACGGAATCGGGTCCACGAGCAGTACTTC
CSARNRVHEQYF
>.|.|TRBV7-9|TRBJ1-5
TGTGCCAGCAGCCTAGAGGAAAATCAGCCCCAGCATTTT
CASSLEENQPQHF
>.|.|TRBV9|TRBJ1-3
TGTGCCAGCAGCTCCGGACAGCGGACCATATATTTT
CASSSGQRTIYF
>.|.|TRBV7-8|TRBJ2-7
TGTGCCAGCAGCTTAGACGTGACAGAGCAGTACTTC
CASSLDVTEQYF
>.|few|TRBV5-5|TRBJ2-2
TGTGCCAGCAGCCTACGGCTCCCCGGGGAGCTGTTTTTT
CASSLRLPGELFF
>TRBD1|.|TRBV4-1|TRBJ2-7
TGCGCCAGCAGCCAAGGGCAGGGGGCAGTTTACGAGCAGTACTTC
CASSQGQGAVYEQYF
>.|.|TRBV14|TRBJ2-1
TGTGCCAGCAGCCAAGATAGGATATCTGAGCAGTTCTTC
CASSQDRISEQFF
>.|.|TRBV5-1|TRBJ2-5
TGCGCCAGCAGCTTGGAGAACGGAGGAGAGGGGGAGACCCAGTACTTC
CASSLENGGEGETQYF
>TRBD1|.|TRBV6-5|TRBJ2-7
TGTGCCAGCAGTCGGGACAGCCGACTGGGGGAGCAGTACTTC
CASSRDSRLGEQYF
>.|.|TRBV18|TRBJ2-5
TGTGCCAGCTCACCACCAAACAAGGAAGAGACCCAGTACTTC
CASSPPNKEETQYF
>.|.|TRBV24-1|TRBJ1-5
TGTGCCACCAGTGATTCCTCGGACAGCCAGCCCCAGCATTTT
CATSDSSDSQPQHF
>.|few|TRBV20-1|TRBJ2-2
TGCAGTGCTAGAGAACAGGGATCGGGCACCGGGGAGCTGTTTTTT
CSAREQGSGTGELFF
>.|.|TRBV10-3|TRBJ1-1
TGTGCCATCAGTGGAAGTTTACAGGGCCCAGAAGCTTTCTTT
CAISGSLQGPEAFF
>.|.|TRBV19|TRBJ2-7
TGTGCCAGTAGTATCCGGGAAGGAACCTACGAGCAGTACTTC
CASSIREGTYEQYF
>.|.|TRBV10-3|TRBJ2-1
TGTGCCATCAGTGGGGGCGGGGGCGGTATTGAGCAGTTCTTC
CAISGGGGGIEQFF
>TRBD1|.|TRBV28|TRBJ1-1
TGTGCCAGCAGTCCGGACAGGGGAGGGAACACTGAAGCTTTCTTT
CASSPDRGGNTEAFF
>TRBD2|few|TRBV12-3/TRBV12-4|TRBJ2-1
TGTGCCAGCAGTTTAGTCGGGGGGGCTCGGGATGAGCAGTTCTTC
CASSLVGGARDEQFF
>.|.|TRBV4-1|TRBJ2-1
TGCGCCAGCAGACAAAATGGTGAGCAGTTCTTC
CASRQNGEQFF
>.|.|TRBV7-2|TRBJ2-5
TGTGCCAGCAGTTCCCAGGGCAAGGTCGCCGACCAGTACTTC
CASSSQGKVADQYF
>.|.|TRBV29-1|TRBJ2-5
TGCAGCGTTGTGCGACAAACGTACCAAGAGACCCAGTACTTC
CSVVRQTYQETQYF
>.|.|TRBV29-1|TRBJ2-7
TGCAGCGTTGAAGATAGGGGTACCGACGAGCAGTACTTC
CSVEDRGTDEQYF
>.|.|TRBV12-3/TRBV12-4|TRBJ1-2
TGTGCCAGCTCCGGACAGCCGGAGGACTATGGCTACACCTTC
CASSGQPEDYGYTF
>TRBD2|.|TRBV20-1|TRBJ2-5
TGCAGTCTCCCTGCAGCGGGGGGTCAAGAGACCCAGTACTTC
CSLPAAGGQETQYF
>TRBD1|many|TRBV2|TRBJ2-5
TGTGCCAGCAGAGCAACAGGGGGAGAGACCCAGTACTTC
CASRATGGETQYF
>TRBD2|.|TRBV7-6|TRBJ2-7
TGTGCCAGCAGCTTAAGTCAGCGGGGAATCAACGAGCAGTACTTC
CASSLSQRGINEQYF
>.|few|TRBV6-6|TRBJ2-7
TGTGCCAGCAGCCCGGGGCCAGCCTACGAGCAGTACTTC
CASSPGPAYEQYF
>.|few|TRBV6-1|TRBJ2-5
TGTGCCAGTAGTGAAGAGGCGTGGGCTCTCCAAGAGACCCAGTACTTC
CASSEEAWALQETQYF
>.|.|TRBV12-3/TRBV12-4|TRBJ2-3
TGTGCCAGCAGTTTAGAGGGGTCTTGCTCTTTGTATTTT
CASSLEGSCSLYF
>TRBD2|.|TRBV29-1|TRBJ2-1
TGCAGCGTTGGTAGGACTAGCGGGTCGTTCAATGAGCAGTTCTTC
CSVGRTSGSFNEQFF
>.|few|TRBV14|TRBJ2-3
TGTGCCAGCAGCCAAGGTTGGGGAGGCTCCACAGATACGCAGTATTTT
CASSQGWGGSTDTQYF
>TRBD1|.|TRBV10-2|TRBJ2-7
TGCGCCACCCGTACAGGGGCGTCCTACGAGCAGTACTTC
CATRTGASYEQYF
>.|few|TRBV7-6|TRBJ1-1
TGTGCCTGCAGCCCTGGGGCTGAGAACACTGAAGCTTTCTTT
CACSPGAENTEAFF
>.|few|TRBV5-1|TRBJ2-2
TGCGCCAGCAGCTTGGACGGGTCACTGGCCGGGGAGCTGTTTTTT
CASSLDGSLAGELFF
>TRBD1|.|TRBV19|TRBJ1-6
TGTGCCAGTAGTATCGGACAGGTTAATTCACCCCTCCACTTT
CASSIGQVNSPLHF
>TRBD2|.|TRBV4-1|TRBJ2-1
TGCGCCAGCAGCCGGACTAGCGGGGGGGCTGGGTTTGGCAATGAGCAGTTCTTC
CASSRTSGGAGFGNEQFF
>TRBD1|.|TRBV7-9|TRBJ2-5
TGTGCCACCACCGGGACAGCTGCCGGGTCCCAGTACTTC
CATTGTAAGSQYF
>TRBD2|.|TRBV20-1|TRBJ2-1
TGCAGTGCTAGAGTCTCTTCAGCGGGGGCCCCCCTCAACGAGCAGTTCTTC
CSARVSSAGAPLNEQFF
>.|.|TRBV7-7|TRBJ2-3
TGTGCCAGCAGCATACAGGGAGGTGAAGATACGCAGTATTTT
CASSIQGGEDTQYF
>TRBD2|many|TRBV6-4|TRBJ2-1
TGTGCCAGCAGTGACACCCCTAGCGGGGGGGCATACAATGAGCAGTTCTTC
CASSDTPSGGAYNEQFF
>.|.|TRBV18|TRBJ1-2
TGTGCCAGCTCACTTGGCCGGAGAGAAGATGGCTACACCTTC
CASSLGRREDGYTF